One sample yielded the 17 T cell receptor beta chains listed below, sequenced in a study of T cell responses to AZD1222 COVID-19 vaccine. Generated by immunoSEQ multiplex PCR, the TCRdb table keeps only in-frame clones and is missing some. The sample contains 100,000 to 150,000 clones, nearly 90% of which appear only once. The sample consisted of peripheral blood, taken on day 0 of AZD1222 vaccination. The receptors originated from an adult in good health.

The chain joins TRBV7-2 to TRBJ2-3, with 7 bases lining up with TRBD1. Trimming took 4 bases from V and 5 from J; bases not matched to a gene: 6. Per the germline V gene, CDR1 is SGHTA and CDR2 is FQGNSA. The CDR3 extends over 14 amino acids. For the CDR3, the DNA is TGTGCCAGCAGCTCCGGACAGGTCCAAGATACGCAGTATTTT. Amino acids: CASSSGQVQDTQYF.

This sequence joins TRBV4-2 and TRBJ2-1, with 8 bases lining up with TRBD2. There are 18 residues in the CDR3. CDR1 and CDR2 (germline): LGHNA, YNFKEQ. With 1 base clipped from V and 1 base from J, the junction kept 9 bases outside the gene matches. The CDR3 protein is CASSQVPQAGESYNEQFF. The CDR3 DNA reads TGTGCCAGCAGCCAAGTCCCCCAAGCGGGAGAGTCCTACAATGAGCAGTTCTTC.

The V and J genes are TRBV28 and TRBJ2-5, with D possibly TRBD2 on 7 matching bases. Germline V gene sequence: CDR1 MDHEN, CDR2 SYDVKM. The CDR3 extends over 14 amino acids. The V end was cut by 4 bases, the J end by 7 bases, with 16 bases between. The CDR3 spells CASSSPRGGWTQYF. CDR3 coding DNA: TGTGCCAGCAGTTCTCCTAGGGGGGGATGGACCCAGTACTTC.

The rearrangement links TRBV9 to TRBJ2-1; D might be TRBD2 (6 bases). V was shortened by 4 bases and J by 6 bases, with 14 bases between the two germline ends. Germline CDR1 SGDLS, CDR2 YYNGEE. The CDR3 is 14 amino acids. CDR3 coding DNA: TGTGCCAGCAGCCCCCACGGAGCGGGCAATGAGCAGTTCTTC. Its translation is CASSPHGAGNEQFF.

The genes are TRBV18 and TRBJ1-3; no clear D gene. The V gene's germline CDR1 is KGHSH and CDR2 LQKENI. The CDR3 totals 15 residues. V was clipped by 3 bases and J by 4 bases, with 13 bases between them. The CDR3 bases are TGTGCCAGCTCACCGCGAGACAACGGAGGAAACACCATATATTTT. Protein sequence: CASSPRDNGGNTIYF.

V is TRBV9 and J is TRBJ2-3; D remains unclear. Germline V lookup: CDR1 SGDLS, CDR2 YYNGEE. CDR3 length equals 14 residues. Trimming removed 0 bases from V and 2 bases from J, with 7 bases in between. The CDR3 region has the DNA TGTGCCAGCAGCGTAGGTGGGGACACAGATACGCAGTATTTT. Protein: CASSVGGDTDTQYF.

This sequence joins TRBV7-8 and TRBJ1-2, with a tentative D call TRBD1 (5 bases). V shed 1 base and J shed 4 bases, with 7 bases lying between them. Germline CDR1 reads SGHVS; CDR2 reads FQNEAQ. This CDR3 is built from 13 residues. The CDR3 nucleotides are TGTGCCAGCAGCTTAGGGGGGGGCTATGGCTACACCTTC. This codes for CASSLGGGYGYTF.

The chain has TRBV20-1 and TRBJ1-2; a weak D match, TRBD1 (5 bases). The CDR3 spans 11 residues. CDR1 DFQATT and CDR2 SNEGSKA come from the germline V gene (reference sequence). The V end was cut by 2 bases, the J end by 7 bases, with 8 bases between. CDR3 sequence: CSARYQGGYTF. DNA of the CDR3: TGCAGTGCTAGATACCAGGGTGGCTACACCTTC.

The sample holds a few counts of this clone. V usage is TRBV19 and J usage is TRBJ2-1; 10 positions agree with TRBD2. The V gene's germline CDR1 is LNHDA and CDR2 SQIVND (reference sequence). V was clipped by 2 bases and J by 3 bases; unmatched bases: 1. The length of the CDR3 is 15 residues. In nucleotides, the CDR3 is TGTGCCAGTAGTATAACTAGCGGGAACTACAATGAGCAGTTCTTC. It codes for CASSITSGNYNEQFF.

This clone was seen a single time. The CDR3 spells CASSFGQGANYGYTF. CDR3 DNA sequence: TGTGCCAGCAGCTTCGGACAGGGGGCGAACTATGGCTACACCTTC. The chain is built from TRBV7-8 and TRBJ1-2; TRBD1 matches 11 bases. CDR3 length equals 15 residues. CDR1 and CDR2 from the germline V gene are SGHVS and FQNEAQ. V shed 3 bases, J shed 2 bases, and the junction held 2 bases outside the gene matches.

V and J are TRBV4-1 and TRBJ2-7, with D perhaps matching TRBD2 (6 bases). V dropped 0 bases and J dropped 2 bases, with 14 bases sitting between them. The CDR3 contains 16 residues. Looked up from germline, CDR1 is MGHRA and CDR2 is YSYEKL. The CDR3 DNA follows: TGCGCCAGCAGCCAAGATCTCGGGGGTACACCCTACGAGCAGTACTTC. This translates into CASSQDLGGTPYEQYF.

The chain couples TRBV4-2 to TRBJ2-1; 10 nucleotides align to TRBD2. Germline V CDR1 and CDR2: LGHNA, YNFKEQ. The CDR3 runs to 16 residues. The ends lost 2 bases at V and 2 bases at J; junction bases unmatched: 3. The CDR3 loop reads CASSQTSGVAYNEQFF. For the CDR3, the DNA is TGTGCCAGCAGCCAAACTAGCGGGGTCGCCTACAATGAGCAGTTCTTC.

This rearrangement joins TRBV19 to TRBJ2-6; a weak D match, TRBD1 (6 bases). Trimming took off 9 bases at V and 4 bases at J, with 19 bases between the two ends. CDR1 and CDR2 (germline): LNHDA, SQIVND (reference sequence). The length of the CDR3 is 16 residues. The CDR3 protein is CASGPGQLSGANVLTF. In nucleotides, the CDR3 is TGTGCCAGCGGTCCGGGACAACTGTCCGGGGCCAACGTCCTGACTTTC. Supplemented by reference TRBV19 and TRBJ2-6, the full variable domain reads DGGITQSPKYLFRKEGQNVTLSCEQNLNHDAMYWYRQDPGQGLRLIYYSQIVNDFQKGDIAEGYSVSREKKESFPLTVTSAQKNPTAFYLCASGPGQLSGANVLTFGAGSRLTVL.

The CDR3 DNA is TGTGCCAGCAGTTTATTTTCACGAGAGAGTAACACTGAAGCTTTCTTT. Translated: CASSLFSRESNTEAFF. The rearrangement uses TRBV28 and TRBJ1-1; D unresolved. The germline V and J ends were trimmed by 1 base and 2 bases, with 14 bases remaining between them. There are 16 residues in the CDR3. Germline CDR1 is MDHEN and CDR2 is SYDVKM.

The rearrangement uses TRBV5-1 and TRBJ1-1; 7 bases line up with TRBD1. V was pared by 1 base and J by 7 bases, with 4 bases of the junction left unmatched. The CDR3 consists of 13 residues. In germline, CDR1 is SGHRS, CDR2 YFSETQ. The chain's CDR3 is CASSLWQGVEAFF. The CDR3, as DNA: TGCGCCAGCAGCTTGTGGCAGGGGGTTGAAGCTTTCTTT.

The rearrangement uses TRBV11-3 and TRBJ2-3, with D maybe TRBD1 (5 bases). Trimming stripped 4 bases from V and 6 bases from J, with 14 bases between. CDR1 is SGHNT and CDR2 is YENEEA in the germline V gene. CDR3 length: 14 residues. The CDR3 nucleotides are TGTGCCAGCAGCTCCCGGACAAGCTGGGATACGCAGTATTTT. Its protein is CASSSRTSWDTQYF.

V gene TRBV27 combines with J gene TRBJ2-1; the match to TRBD1 covers 8 bases. Germline CDR1 reads MNHEY; CDR2 reads SMNVEV (reference sequence). This CDR3 region has 16 residues. V lost 3 bases, J lost 7 bases, and 11 bases stayed unmatched. CDR3 sequence reads: CASSFWTGWGMNEQFF. CDR3 in DNA: TGTGCCAGCAGTTTCTGGACAGGGTGGGGAATGAATGAGCAGTTCTTC.